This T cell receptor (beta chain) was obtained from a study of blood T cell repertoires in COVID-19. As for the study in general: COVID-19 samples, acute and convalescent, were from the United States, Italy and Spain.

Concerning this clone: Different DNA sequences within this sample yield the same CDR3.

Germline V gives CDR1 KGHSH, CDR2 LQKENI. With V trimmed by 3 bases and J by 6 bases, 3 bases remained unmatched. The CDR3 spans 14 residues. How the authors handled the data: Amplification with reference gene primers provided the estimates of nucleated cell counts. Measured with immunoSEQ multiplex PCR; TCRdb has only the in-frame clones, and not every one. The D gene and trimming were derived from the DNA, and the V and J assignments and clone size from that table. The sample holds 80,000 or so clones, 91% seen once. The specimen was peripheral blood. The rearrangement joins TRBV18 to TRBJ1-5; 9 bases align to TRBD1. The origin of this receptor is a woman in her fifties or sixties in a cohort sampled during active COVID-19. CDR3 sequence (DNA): TGTGCCAGCTCACCTACAGGGGGCGGTCAGCCCCAGCATTTT. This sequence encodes CASSPTGGGQPQHF.